Given below is one T cell receptor beta chain in context. TCRdb reprocessed the PCR reads with MiXCR, giving one entry per CDR3 protein. The table records under 800,000 distinct CDR3 sequences, roughly 27% of them present only once. This record belongs to a study of molecular identifiers for immune sequencing clone quantification. The CDR3 sequence is 14 residues long. Trimming took off 0 bases at V and 4 bases at J, with 9 bases between the two ends. Germline CDR1 reads LGHNA; CDR2 reads YSLEER. This receptor was taken from a human donor in good health. Some libraries in this study had Jurkat cell RNA spiked in. This chain connects TRBV4-3 to TRBJ1-2; a weak D match, TRBD1 (5 bases). The sample consisted of naive CD8+ T cells from blood, with Jurkat cell RNA spiked in. Subset reported: FACS-sorted CD8+CD4-CCR7+CD45RA+ naive T cells. This chain's CDR3 is CASSQDDSFYGYTF. The CDR3 region has the DNA TGCGCCAGCAGCCAAGATGACAGTTTCTATGGCTACACCTTC.